One and the same sample provided the 8 T cell receptor beta chains below, sequenced in a study of identical twins. TCRdb recomputed calls from the 5' RACE reads with MiXCR, one row per CDR3 protein. The sample holds about 450,000 distinct CDR3 sequences, around a sixth seen once. The specimen sequenced was naive T cells sorted from blood. Every receptor here comes from a man aged 45 to 65 in good health.

The V gene is TRBV9, the J gene TRBJ1-2; D not resolved. CDR3 length: 12 amino acids. Trimming left V 0 bases short and J 6 bases short, with 6 bases between. The germline gives CDR1 SGDLS, CDR2 YYNGEE. The CDR3 nucleotides are TGTGCCAGCAGCGTAGGGGTTCATGGCTACACCTTC. Protein sequence: CASSVGVHGYTF.

This clonotype was seen a handful of times. At one end, the junction sequence differs from germline, possibly due to a read error. The chain joins TRBV6-5 to TRBJ1-5, with D possibly matching TRBD1 (5 bases). The CDR3 spans 16 residues. Germline V gives CDR1 MNHEY, CDR2 SVGAGI. CDR3 coding DNA: TGTGCCAGCAGTCACTCCCGGGACGGGTACAATCAGCCCCAGCATTTT. Protein product: CASSHSRDGYNQPQHF.

This clonotype was seen a handful of times. The chain carries TRBV12-3 or TRBV12-4 and TRBJ1-4, with D maybe TRBD1 (6 bases). The length of the CDR3 is 14 residues. Trimming removed 6 bases from V and 3 bases from J, with 11 bases in between. The CDR3 region is CASSGGQPNEKLFF. Here the CDR3 DNA reads TGTGCCAGCAGCGGAGGACAGCCTAATGAAAAACTGTTTTTT.

The chain uses TRBV4-2 and TRBJ2-1, with 8 bases lining up with TRBD2. Germline V gives CDR1 LGHNA, CDR2 YNFKEQ. The CDR3 has 16 amino acids. Unmatched junction bases numbered 3, after V lost 0 bases and J lost 2 bases. The CDR3 here is CASSQDGGAAYNEQFF. CDR3 DNA: TGTGCCAGCAGCCAAGACGGGGGGGCGGCCTACAATGAGCAGTTCTTC.

This chain links TRBV7-2 with TRBJ2-3, with no clear D. The V and J ends lost 1 base and 5 bases respectively, with 13 bases between them. CDR3 length equals 15 residues. CDR1 SGHTA and CDR2 FQGNSA come from the germline V gene. CDR3 DNA sequence: TGTGCCAGCAGCTTAGATTTTTCGGCGAAAGATACGCAGTATTTT. Translation gives CASSLDFSAKDTQYF.

The chain recombines TRBV27 with TRBJ2-5, with D possibly matching TRBD1 (5 bases). The length of the CDR3 is 15 residues. CDR1 MNHEY and CDR2 SMNVEV come from the germline V gene (reference sequence). The V and J ends lost 0 bases and 2 bases respectively, with 10 bases between them. Here the CDR3 DNA reads TGTGCCAGCAGTTTATCGGGGCTATCTCAAGAGACCCAGTACTTC. Translating it yields CASSLSGLSQETQYF.

This clonotype has at least ten counts. The chain links TRBV20-1 to TRBJ2-1, with 10 nucleotides matching TRBD2. Per the germline V gene, CDR1 is DFQATT and CDR2 is SNEGSKA (reference sequence). The ends lost 3 bases at V and 1 base at J; junction bases unmatched: 6. The CDR3 covers 16 residues. The CDR3 loop is CSARIGAGGSYNEQFF. CDR3 in DNA: TGCAGTGCTAGGATCGGAGCGGGGGGGTCCTACAATGAGCAGTTCTTC.

The chain is built from TRBV6-2 or TRBV6-3 and TRBJ1-1; D is perhaps TRBD1 (6 bases). V was cut by 4 bases and J by 11 bases, with 23 bases left in between. From germline, CDR1 is MNHEY and CDR2 SVGEGT. CDR3 length: 15 residues. CDR3 nucleotides: TGTGCCAGCAGTTCTATCGGACAGACCCAACCGACGGCTTTCTTT. Its translation is CASSSIGQTQPTAFF.